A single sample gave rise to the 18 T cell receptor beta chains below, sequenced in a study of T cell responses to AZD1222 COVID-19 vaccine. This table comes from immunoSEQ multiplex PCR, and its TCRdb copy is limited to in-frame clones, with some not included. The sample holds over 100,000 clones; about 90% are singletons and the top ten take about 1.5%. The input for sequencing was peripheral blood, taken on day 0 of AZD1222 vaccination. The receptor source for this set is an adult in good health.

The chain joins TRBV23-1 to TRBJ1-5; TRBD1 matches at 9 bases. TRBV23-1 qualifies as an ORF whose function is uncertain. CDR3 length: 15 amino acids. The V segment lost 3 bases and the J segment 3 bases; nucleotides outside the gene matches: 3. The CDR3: CASSHTGGPNQPQHF. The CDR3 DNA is TGCGCCAGCAGTCATACAGGGGGCCCCAATCAGCCCCAGCATTTT.

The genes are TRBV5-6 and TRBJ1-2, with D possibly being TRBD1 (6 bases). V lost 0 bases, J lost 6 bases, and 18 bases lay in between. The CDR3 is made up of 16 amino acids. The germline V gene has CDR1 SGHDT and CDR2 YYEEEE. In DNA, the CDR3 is TGTGCCAGCAGCTTGGCCGGGGGCATTCGTTCTAATGGCTACACCTTC. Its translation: CASSLAGGIRSNGYTF.

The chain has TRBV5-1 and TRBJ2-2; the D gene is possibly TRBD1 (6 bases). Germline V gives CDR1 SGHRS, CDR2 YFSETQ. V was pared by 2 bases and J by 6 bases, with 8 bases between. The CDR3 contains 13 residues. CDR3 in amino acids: CASSFEGAGELFF. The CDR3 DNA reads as TGCGCCAGCAGCTTCGAGGGGGCCGGGGAGCTGTTTTTT.

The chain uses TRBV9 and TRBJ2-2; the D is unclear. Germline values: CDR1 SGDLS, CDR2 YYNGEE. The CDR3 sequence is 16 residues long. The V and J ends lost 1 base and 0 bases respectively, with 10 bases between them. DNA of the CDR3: TGTGCCAGCAGCGTAAGTCGGCCACCGAACACCGGGGAGCTGTTTTTT. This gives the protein CASSVSRPPNTGELFF.

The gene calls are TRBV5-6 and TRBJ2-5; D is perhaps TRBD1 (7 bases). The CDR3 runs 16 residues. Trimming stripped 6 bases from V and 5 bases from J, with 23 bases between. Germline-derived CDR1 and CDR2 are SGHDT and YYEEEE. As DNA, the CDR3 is TGTGCCAGCACCGAGTCGCTGACAGGGAGGTCGGAGACCCAGTACTTC. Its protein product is CASTESLTGRSETQYF.

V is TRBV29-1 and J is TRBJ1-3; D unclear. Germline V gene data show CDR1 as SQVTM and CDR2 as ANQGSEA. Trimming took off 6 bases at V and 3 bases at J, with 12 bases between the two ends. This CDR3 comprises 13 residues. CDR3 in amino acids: CSVRWAGGNTIYF. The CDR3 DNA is TGCAGCGTGAGGTGGGCGGGTGGAAACACCATATATTTT.

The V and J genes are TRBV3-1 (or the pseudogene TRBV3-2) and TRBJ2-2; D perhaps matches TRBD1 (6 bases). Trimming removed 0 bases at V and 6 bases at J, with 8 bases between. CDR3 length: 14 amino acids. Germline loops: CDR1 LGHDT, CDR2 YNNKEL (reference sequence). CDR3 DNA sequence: TGTGCCAGCAGCCAAGATGAGGGGGCCGGGGAGCTGTTTTTT. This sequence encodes CASSQDEGAGELFF.

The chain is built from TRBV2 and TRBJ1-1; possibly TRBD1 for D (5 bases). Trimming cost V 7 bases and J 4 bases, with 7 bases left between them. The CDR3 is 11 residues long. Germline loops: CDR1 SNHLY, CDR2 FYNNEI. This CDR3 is CASTGATEAFF. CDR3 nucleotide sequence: TGTGCCAGCACCGGGGCCACTGAAGCTTTCTTT.

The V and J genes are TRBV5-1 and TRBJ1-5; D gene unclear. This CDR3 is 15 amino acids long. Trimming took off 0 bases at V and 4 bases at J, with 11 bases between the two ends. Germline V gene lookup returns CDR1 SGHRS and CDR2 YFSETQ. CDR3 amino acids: CASSLVSLKNQPQHF. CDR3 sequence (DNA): TGCGCCAGCAGCTTGGTGTCGCTTAAGAATCAGCCCCAGCATTTT.

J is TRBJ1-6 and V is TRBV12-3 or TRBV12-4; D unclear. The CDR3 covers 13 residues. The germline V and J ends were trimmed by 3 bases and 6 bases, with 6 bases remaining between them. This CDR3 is CASSFSLNSPLHF. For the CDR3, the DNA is TGTGCCAGCAGTTTCTCCCTTAATTCACCCCTCCACTTT.

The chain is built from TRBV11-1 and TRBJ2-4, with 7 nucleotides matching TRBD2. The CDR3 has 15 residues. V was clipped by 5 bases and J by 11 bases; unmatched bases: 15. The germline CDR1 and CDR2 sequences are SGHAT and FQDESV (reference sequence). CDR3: CASSPGVGLADVQYF. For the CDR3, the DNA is TGTGCCAGCAGCCCCGGCGTTGGGCTAGCGGACGTTCAGTACTTC.

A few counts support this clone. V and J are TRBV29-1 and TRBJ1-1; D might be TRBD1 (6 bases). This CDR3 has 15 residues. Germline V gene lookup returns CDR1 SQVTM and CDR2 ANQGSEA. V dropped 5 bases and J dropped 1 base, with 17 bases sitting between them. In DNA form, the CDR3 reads TGCAGCGTTTTTGAATGGGACAAAAAGAACACTGAAGCTTTCTTT. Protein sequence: CSVFEWDKKNTEAFF.

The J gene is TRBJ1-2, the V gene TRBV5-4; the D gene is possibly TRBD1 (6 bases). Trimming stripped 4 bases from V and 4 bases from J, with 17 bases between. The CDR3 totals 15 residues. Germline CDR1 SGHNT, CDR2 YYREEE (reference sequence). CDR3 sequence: CASSPDLQGVYGYTF. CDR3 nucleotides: TGTGCCAGCAGCCCAGATTTACAGGGCGTCTATGGCTACACCTTC. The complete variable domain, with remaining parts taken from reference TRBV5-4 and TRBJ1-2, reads ETGVTQSPTHLIKTRGQQVTLRCSSQSGHNTVSWYQQALGQGPQFIFQYYREEENGRGNFPPRFSGLQFPNYSSELNVNALELDDSALYLCASSPDLQGVYGYTFGSGTRLTVV.

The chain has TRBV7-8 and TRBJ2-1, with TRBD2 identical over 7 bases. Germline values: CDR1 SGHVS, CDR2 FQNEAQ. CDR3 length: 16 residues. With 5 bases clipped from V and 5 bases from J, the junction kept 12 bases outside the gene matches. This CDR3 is CASSPGAWLADNEQFF. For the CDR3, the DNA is TGTGCCAGCAGCCCCGGGGCATGGCTAGCGGACAATGAGCAGTTCTTC. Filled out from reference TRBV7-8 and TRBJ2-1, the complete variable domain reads GAGVSQSPRYKVAKRGQDVALRCDPISGHVSLFWYQQALGQGPEFLTYFQNEAQLDKSGLPSDRFFAERPEGSVSTLKIQRTQQEDSAVYLCASSPGAWLADNEQFFGPGTRLTVL.

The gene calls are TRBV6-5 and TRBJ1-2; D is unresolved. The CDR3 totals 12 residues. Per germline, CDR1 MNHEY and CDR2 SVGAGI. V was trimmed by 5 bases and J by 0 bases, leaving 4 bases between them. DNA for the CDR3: TGTGCCAGCAGTCTGACTAACTATGGCTACACCTTC. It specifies CASSLTNYGYTF.

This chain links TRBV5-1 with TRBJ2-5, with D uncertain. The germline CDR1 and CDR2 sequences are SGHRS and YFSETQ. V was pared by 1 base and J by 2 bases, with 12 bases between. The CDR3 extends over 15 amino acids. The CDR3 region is CASSLSGRWQETQYF. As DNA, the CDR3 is TGCGCCAGCAGCTTGTCTGGACGGTGGCAAGAGACCCAGTACTTC.

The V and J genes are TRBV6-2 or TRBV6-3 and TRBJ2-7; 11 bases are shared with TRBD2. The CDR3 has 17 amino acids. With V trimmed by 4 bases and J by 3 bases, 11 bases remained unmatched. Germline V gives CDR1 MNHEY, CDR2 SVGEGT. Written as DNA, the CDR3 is TGTGCCAGCAGTTGGAATCTGGGACTAGCGGCCGACTACGAGCAGTACGTC. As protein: CASSWNLGLAADYEQYV.

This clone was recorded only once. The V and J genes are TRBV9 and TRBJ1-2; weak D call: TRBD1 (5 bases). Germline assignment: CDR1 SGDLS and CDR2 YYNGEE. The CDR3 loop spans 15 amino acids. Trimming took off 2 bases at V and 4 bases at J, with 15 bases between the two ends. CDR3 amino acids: CASSVGGGSSYGYTF. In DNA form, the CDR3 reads TGTGCCAGCAGCGTGGGGGGAGGTTCGAGCTATGGCTACACCTTC.